These 30 T cell receptor beta chains originate from one sample sequenced in a study of T cell responses to AZD1222 COVID-19 vaccine. Here immunoSEQ multiplex PCR was the method, and the copy in TCRdb shows in-frame clones only, minus some. The data show 100,000 to 150,000 clones, approximately 90% seen once. The sequenced sample was peripheral blood, obtained on day 0 of AZD1222 vaccination. The receptors were sampled from an adult in good health.

The chain employs TRBV7-8 and TRBJ1-6, with D unclear. Germline V gives CDR1 SGHVS, CDR2 FQNEAQ. The CDR3 extends over 11 amino acids. The ends were cut back, 5 bases at V and 7 bases at J, with 3 bases in the middle. In DNA form, the CDR3 reads TGTGCCAGCAGCCTAAATTCACCCCTCCACTTT. Translating gives CASSLNSPLHF.

CDR3 nucleotides: TGTGCCAGCAGCGGGGGCCAGGGGTCGTCCGATACGCAGTATTTT. Translating gives CASSGGQGSSDTQYF. The rearrangement links TRBV5-4 to TRBJ2-3, with D possibly being TRBD1 (6 bases). CDR3 length equals 15 residues. V lost 4 bases and J 6 bases, leaving 18 bases between the germline ends. In germline, CDR1 is SGHNT, CDR2 YYREEE (reference sequence).

The chain combines TRBV4-1 with TRBJ2-1, with TRBD1 identical over 8 bases. From germline, CDR1 is MGHRA and CDR2 YSYEKL. The CDR3 is 15 residues long. The V and J ends lost 1 base and 3 bases, in that order; junction bases with no gene match: 2. In nucleotides, the CDR3 is TGCGCCAGCAGCCAAGGGGGACAGGACTACAATGAGCAGTTCTTC. Its translation is CASSQGGQDYNEQFF.

This clone came up many times. The genes are TRBV11-2 and TRBJ2-7; D ambiguous. The germline gives CDR1 SGHAT, CDR2 FQNNGV. The CDR3 is 14 amino acids. Trimming left V 1 base short and J 0 bases short, with 7 bases between. The CDR3, as DNA: TGTGCCAGCAGCTTAGCCCTAAGCTCCTACGAGCAGTACTTC. This sequence encodes CASSLALSSYEQYF.

The V gene is TRBV25-1, the J gene TRBJ1-1; weak D call: TRBD1 (5 bases). Germline CDR1 is MGHDK and CDR2 is SYGVNS. Between the trimmed V and J ends, which lost 0 bases and 1 base, there was a span of 9 bases. The length of the CDR3 is 15 residues. The CDR3 sequence: CASSEYFQGNTEAFF. CDR3 coding DNA: TGTGCCAGCAGTGAATATTTCCAGGGGAACACTGAAGCTTTCTTT.

The V gene is TRBV11-3, the J gene TRBJ1-1, with D hard to call. The germline gives CDR1 SGHNT, CDR2 YENEEA. Deletions cut 1 base from V and 1 base from J, with 10 bases between. The CDR3 has 15 residues. CDR3 amino acids: CASSLGLSQNTEAFF. CDR3 nucleotide sequence: TGTGCCAGCAGCTTAGGGTTGTCCCAGAACACTGAAGCTTTCTTT.

This clone has only one observation. The rearrangement joins TRBV3-1 (or the pseudogene TRBV3-2) to TRBJ2-3, with 10 bases identical to TRBD2. With V trimmed by 4 bases and J by 1 base, 11 bases remained unmatched. The CDR3 runs 18 residues. The germline V gene encodes CDR1 LGHDT and CDR2 YNNKEL (reference sequence). The CDR3 nucleotides are TGTGCCAGCAGCCCCAGACCCCCCACTAGCGGGGGCACAGATACGCAGTATTTT. Encoded protein: CASSPRPPTSGGTDTQYF.

V usage is TRBV10-3 and J usage is TRBJ2-3, with unresolved D. The V gene lost 5 bases and the J gene lost 0 bases, with 12 bases spanning the gap. Germline V gives CDR1 ENHRY, CDR2 SYGVKD. CDR3 size: 15 residues. The CDR3 region is CAISTDASSTDTQYF. In nucleotides, the CDR3 is TGTGCCATCAGTACCGACGCCTCTAGCACAGATACGCAGTATTTT.

Here the CDR3 DNA reads TGTGCCAGCAGTTACAGGAGACAGGGGTGGGGCTATGGCTACACCTTC. Its translation is CASSYRRQGWGYGYTF. The chain is built from TRBV6-5 and TRBJ1-2; 8 nucleotides line up with TRBD1. After removal of 2 bases from V and 4 bases from J, the junction contained 9 bases not matched to a gene. This CDR3 has 16 amino acids. The V gene's germline CDR1 is MNHEY and CDR2 SVGAGI.

The rearrangement links TRBV19 to TRBJ1-5; 10 positions match TRBD1. The CDR3 has 18 amino acids. Looked up from germline, CDR1 is LNHDA and CDR2 is SQIVND (reference sequence). V dropped 6 bases and J dropped 4; count of bases not matched to a gene: 15. The CDR3: CASSLGTGAFSSNQPQHF. CDR3 nucleotides: TGTGCCAGTAGCCTTGGGACAGGGGCTTTCAGTAGTAATCAGCCCCAGCATTTT.

This sequence joins TRBV7-8 and TRBJ1-1; D gene uncertain. CDR1 is SGHVS and CDR2 is FQNEAQ in the germline V gene. The V and J ends lost 5 bases and 8 bases respectively, with 9 bases between them. The CDR3 totals 11 residues. The CDR3 sequence is CASSLGWEAFF. The CDR3 DNA reads TGTGCCAGCAGCCTGGGTTGGGAAGCTTTCTTT.

This chain links TRBV9 with TRBJ2-2; D is possibly TRBD1 or TRBD2 (6 bases each). Germline assignment: CDR1 SGDLS and CDR2 YYNGEE. V lost 0 bases to trimming and J lost 4 bases, with 7 bases between them. This CDR3 spans 14 amino acids. The CDR3: CASSVGGATGELFF. As DNA, the CDR3 is TGTGCCAGCAGCGTAGGGGGGGCCACCGGGGAGCTGTTTTTT.

The chain couples TRBV7-2 to TRBJ2-2; 7 nucleotides agree with TRBD2. Germline V CDR1 and CDR2: SGHTA, FQGNSA. Trimming cost V 8 bases and J 4 bases; bases outside gene matches: 10. The CDR3 loop spans 15 amino acids. CDR3 DNA sequence: TGTGCCAGCGGAATGACTAGCTTGGGCACCGGGGAGCTGTTTTTT. The encoded protein is CASGMTSLGTGELFF.

The chain couples TRBV10-3 to TRBJ1-6; 8 positions match TRBD1. The V and J ends lost 10 bases and 9 bases, in that order; junction bases with no gene match: 11. Per germline, CDR1 ENHRY and CDR2 SYGVKD. This CDR3 comprises 14 residues. The CDR3 DNA sequence: TGTGCCACCCAGAGTACAGGGGGTGGTTCACCCCTCCACTTT. Translating it yields CATQSTGGGSPLHF.

The gene calls are TRBV6-2 or TRBV6-3 and TRBJ2-1; D assignment may be TRBD1 or TRBD2 (6 bases each). Germline-derived CDR1 and CDR2 are MNHEY and SVGEGT. V lost 2 bases, J lost 8 bases, and 16 bases lay in between. CDR3 length: 15 residues. The CDR3 DNA reads TGTGCCAGCAGTTACACGGGGGCCTATAGGGATGAGCAGTTCTTC. This encodes CASSYTGAYRDEQFF.

In nucleotides, the CDR3 is TGTGCCAGCAGCAACCGCACAGATACGCAGTATTTT. It encodes CASSNRTDTQYF. The V call is TRBV12-1, the J call TRBJ2-3. TRBV12-1 is a pseudogene. CDR3 length: 12 amino acids.

This sequence joins TRBV28 and TRBJ1-2; 8 nucleotides align to TRBD1. This CDR3 has 14 residues. The germline CDR1 and CDR2 sequences are MDHEN and SYDVKM. J gave up 4 bases and V 5 bases, and 6 bases lay outside the gene matches. The CDR3 bases are TGTGCCAGCAGTCCGGGGACAGGTAGCTATGGCTACACCTTC. It codes for CASSPGTGSYGYTF.

The chain uses TRBV4-2 and TRBJ2-1; 9 nucleotides match TRBD1. CDR3 size: 15 residues. CDR1 is LGHNA, CDR2 YNFKEQ, per germline. After removal of 3 bases from V and 7 bases from J, the junction contained 7 bases not matched to a gene. The CDR3 DNA follows: TGTGCCAGCAGCCACCCGGGACAGGGTGGTAATGAGCAGTTCTTC. Its translation: CASSHPGQGGNEQFF.

The CDR3 sequence: CASTPSSQGAGTEAFF. For the CDR3, the DNA is TGTGCCAGCACCCCCTCCTCACAGGGGGCAGGGACTGAAGCTTTCTTT. J is TRBJ1-1 and V is TRBV6-2 or TRBV6-3; 9 bases line up with TRBD1. V trimming: 7 bases; J trimming: 5 bases; junction bases outside the gene matches: 14. This CDR3 contains 16 residues. From germline, CDR1 is MNHEY and CDR2 SVGEGT.

J is TRBJ2-7 and V is TRBV10-3, with 12 bases aligning to TRBD1. CDR3 length equals 13 residues. V lost 7 bases, J lost 5 bases, and 3 bases stayed unmatched. CDR1 and CDR2 from the germline V gene are ENHRY and SYGVKD. The DNA of the CDR3 is TGTGCCATCATCGGGACAGGGGGCCACGAGCAGTACTTC. Its translation: CAIIGTGGHEQYF.

The V and J genes are TRBV5-1 and TRBJ2-1, with D maybe TRBD1 (6 bases). The CDR3 is made up of 15 amino acids. The germline V and J ends were trimmed by 5 bases and 3 bases, with 15 bases remaining between them. Germline V gene sequence: CDR1 SGHRS, CDR2 YFSETQ. CDR3 amino acids: CASSSTGTYYNEQFF. In nucleotides, the CDR3 is TGCGCCAGCAGTTCCACCGGGACATACTACAATGAGCAGTTCTTC.

The V and J genes are TRBV29-1 and TRBJ1-6; TRBD1 matches 8 bases. The CDR3 totals 15 residues. With V trimmed by 6 bases and J by 0 bases, 4 bases remained unmatched. In germline, CDR1 is SQVTM, CDR2 ANQGSEA. CDR3 sequence reads: CSVRQGSSYNSPLHF. CDR3 DNA: TGCAGCGTGCGACAGGGGAGCTCCTATAATTCACCCCTCCACTTT.

CDR3 protein: CAGIEGSTDTQYF. The CDR3 DNA follows: TGTGCTGGCATAGAGGGGTCCACAGATACGCAGTATTTT. The V call is TRBV5-4, the J call TRBJ2-3; D is perhaps TRBD1 or TRBD2 (5 bases each). Germline CDR1 is SGHNT and CDR2 is YYREEE (reference sequence). This CDR3 has 13 amino acids.

Comment on this clone: The sample contains more than one DNA sequence encoding this CDR3. The gene calls are TRBV6-5 and TRBJ2-3; the match to TRBD2 covers 10 bases. CDR3 length: 15 residues. The V segment lost 2 bases and the J segment 2 bases; nucleotides outside the gene matches: 1. In germline, CDR1 is MNHEY, CDR2 SVGAGI. The CDR3 here is CASSYGLADTDTQYF. CDR3 DNA: TGTGCCAGCAGTTACGGACTAGCGGACACAGATACGCAGTATTTT.

The chain couples TRBV2 to TRBJ1-5; 7 bases agree with TRBD1. Trimming took 6 bases from V and 3 from J; bases not matched to a gene: 5. This CDR3 comprises 14 residues. The germline CDR1 and CDR2 sequences are SNHLY and FYNNEI. The CDR3 sequence is CASRGDSPNQPQHF. CDR3 coding DNA: TGTGCCAGCAGGGGGGACAGTCCCAATCAGCCCCAGCATTTT.

The chain couples TRBV6-5 to TRBJ1-5, with unresolved D. From germline, CDR1 is MNHEY and CDR2 SVGAGI. The length of the CDR3 is 13 residues. Trimming took off 0 bases at V and 11 bases at J, with 11 bases between the two ends. CDR3 in amino acids: CASSYSDGEAQHF. In DNA, the CDR3 is TGTGCCAGCAGTTACTCCGACGGGGAGGCCCAGCATTTT.

The chain joins TRBV3-1 (or the pseudogene TRBV3-2) to TRBJ1-1; D remains ambiguous. Germline V gene lookup returns CDR1 LGHDT and CDR2 YNNKEL (reference sequence). This CDR3 contains 15 residues. Trimming cost V 0 bases and J 6 bases, with 14 bases left between them. The DNA of the CDR3 is TGTGCCAGCAGCCAAGAGCTCTGGGTGGGATCTGAAGCTTTCTTT. This sequence encodes CASSQELWVGSEAFF.

The CDR3 here is CASSHRLAGGYTDTQYF. CDR3 coding DNA: TGCGCCAGCAGCCACCGACTAGCGGGGGGGTACACAGATACGCAGTATTTT. This chain connects TRBV4-3 to TRBJ2-3; 14 nucleotides align to TRBD2. CDR3 length: 17 residues. V was pared by 3 bases and J by 2 bases, with 4 bases of the junction left unmatched. CDR1 is LGHNA and CDR2 is YSLEER in the germline V gene.

The chain combines TRBV4-3 with TRBJ1-6; D ambiguous. In germline, CDR1 is LGHNA, CDR2 YSLEER. Trimming pared 1 base from V and 7 bases from J, leaving 20 bases between. The CDR3 totals 18 residues. CDR3 sequence reads: CASSQAGDFPNPNSPLHF. Written as DNA, the CDR3 is TGCGCCAGCAGCCAAGCCGGCGACTTCCCAAACCCAAATTCACCCCTCCACTTT.

The J gene is TRBJ2-7, the V gene TRBV18, with TRBD2 matching 10 bases. Germline V gives CDR1 KGHSH, CDR2 LQKENI. The V and J ends lost 4 bases and 0 bases, in that order; junction bases with no gene match: 12. This CDR3 has 18 amino acids. The CDR3 DNA sequence: TGTGCCAGCTCACTATACCATCTAGCGGGGGAGAGCTCCTACGAGCAGTACTTC. This translates into CASSLYHLAGESSYEQYF. The full variable domain, rest sourced from reference TRBV18 and TRBJ2-7, is NAGVMQNPRHLVRRRGQEARLRCSPMKGHSHVYWYRQLPEEGLKFMVYLQKENIIDESGMPKERFSAEFPKEGPSILRIQQVVRGDSAAYFCASSLYHLAGESSYEQYFGPGTRLTVT.